The entry below describes one TCR beta chain. Its antigen is undetermined. The sample comes from a study of a mutant IDH1 vaccine in newly diagnosed glioma. This CDR3 has 14 amino acids. V shed 0 bases and J shed 4 bases, with 10 bases lying between them. Germline CDR1 SGHDT, CDR2 YYEEEE. Clones were sequenced by immunoSEQ multiplex PCR, and TCRdb holds only the in-frame ones, with some missing. The sample has over 55,000 clones; roughly 80% are singletons. Specified time point: week 35, safety follow-up. Alongside topical imiquimod, each dose of vaccine comprised 300 ug of mutant IDH1 20-mer peptide. The sequence was obtained from a man between 40 and 49 years old with glioma. The V gene is TRBV5-6, the J gene TRBJ1-2; no clear D gene. This material consisted of PBMCs, taken from a glioma patient whose treatment included an IDH1 peptide vaccine. The CDR3 here is CASSLEAEIYGYTF. The CDR3 coding sequence is TGTGCCAGCAGCTTGGAGGCGGAAATCTATGGCTACACCTTC.